This T cell receptor (beta chain) was identified in a study of blood T cell repertoires in COVID-19. Looking at the study overall: Collection of acute and convalescent COVID-19 samples took place in the United States, Italy and Spain.

Sequencing used immunoSEQ multiplex PCR; TCRdb keeps in-frame clones, though not all of them. Of roughly 120,000 clones listed, approximately 81% were seen once; the top ten hold 3% to 5%. With 6 bases removed from V and 14 bases from J, the gap between germline ends came to 20 bases. There are 13 residues in the CDR3. CDR1 and CDR2 (germline): SGHAT, FQDESV (reference sequence). The receptor was derived from a man aged 55 to 69 with acute or convalescent COVID-19. The chain employs TRBV11-1 and TRBJ2-1; D is perhaps TRBD1 (5 bases). Sequences were obtained from peripheral blood. The CDR3 DNA reads TGTGCCAGCAGACTCGCAGGGTCGGCGCGTAAGTTCTTC. It is translated as CASRLAGSARKFF.